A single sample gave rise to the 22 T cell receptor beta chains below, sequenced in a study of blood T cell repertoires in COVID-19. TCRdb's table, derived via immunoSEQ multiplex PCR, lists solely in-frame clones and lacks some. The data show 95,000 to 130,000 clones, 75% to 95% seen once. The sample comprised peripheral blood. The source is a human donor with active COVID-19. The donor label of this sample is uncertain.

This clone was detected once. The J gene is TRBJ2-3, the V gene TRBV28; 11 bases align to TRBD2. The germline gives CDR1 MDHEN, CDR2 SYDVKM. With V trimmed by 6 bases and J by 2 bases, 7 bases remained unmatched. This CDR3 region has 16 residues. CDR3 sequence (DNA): TGTGCCAGCAGCCCGACTAGCGGGGAGCACACAGATACGCAGTATTTT. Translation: CASSPTSGEHTDTQYF.

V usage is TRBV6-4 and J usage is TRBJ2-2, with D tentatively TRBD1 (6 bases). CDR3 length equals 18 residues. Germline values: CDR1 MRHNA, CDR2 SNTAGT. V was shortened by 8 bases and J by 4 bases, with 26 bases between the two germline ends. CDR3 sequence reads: CASGLCGQPPGCTGELFF. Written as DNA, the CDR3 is TGTGCCAGCGGCCTCTGTGGACAGCCCCCGGGGTGCACCGGGGAGCTGTTTTTT.

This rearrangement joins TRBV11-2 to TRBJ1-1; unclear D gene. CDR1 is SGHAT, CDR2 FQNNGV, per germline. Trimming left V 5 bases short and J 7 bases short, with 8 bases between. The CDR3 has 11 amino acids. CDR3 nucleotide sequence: TGTGCCAGCAGCCATTTCAATGAAGCTTTCTTT. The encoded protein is CASSHFNEAFF.

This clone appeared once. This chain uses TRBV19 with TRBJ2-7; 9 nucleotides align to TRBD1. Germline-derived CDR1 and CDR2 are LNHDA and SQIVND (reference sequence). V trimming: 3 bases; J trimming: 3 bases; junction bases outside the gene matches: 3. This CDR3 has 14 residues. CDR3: CASSMGTGLYEQYF. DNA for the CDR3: TGTGCCAGTAGTATGGGGACAGGGCTCTACGAGCAGTACTTC. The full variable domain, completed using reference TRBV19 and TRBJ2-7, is DGGITQSPKYLFRKEGQNVTLSCEQNLNHDAMYWYRQDPGQGLRLIYYSQIVNDFQKGDIAEGYSVSREKKESFPLTVTSAQKNPTAFYLCASSMGTGLYEQYFGPGTRLTVT.

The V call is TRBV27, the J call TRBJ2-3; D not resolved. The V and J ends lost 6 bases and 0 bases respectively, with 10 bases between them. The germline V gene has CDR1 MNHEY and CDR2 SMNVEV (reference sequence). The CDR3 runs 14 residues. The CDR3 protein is CASRPYRSTDTQYF. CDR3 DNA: TGTGCCAGCAGACCATACCGGAGCACAGATACGCAGTATTTT.

For the CDR3, the DNA is TGTGCCAGCAGACGAACACATTCCTACGAGCAGTACTTC. Its translation is CASRRTHSYEQYF. This chain joins TRBV6-5 and TRBJ2-7; D uncertain. CDR3 length: 13 amino acids. The germline V and J ends were trimmed by 6 bases and 1 base, with 10 bases remaining between them. CDR1 MNHEY and CDR2 SVGAGI come from the germline V gene.

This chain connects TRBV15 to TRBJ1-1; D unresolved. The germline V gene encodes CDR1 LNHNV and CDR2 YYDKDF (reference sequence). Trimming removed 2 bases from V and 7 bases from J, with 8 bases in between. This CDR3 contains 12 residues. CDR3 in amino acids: CATSRLRSEAFF. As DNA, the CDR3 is TGTGCCACCAGCAGACTGAGAAGTGAAGCTTTCTTT.

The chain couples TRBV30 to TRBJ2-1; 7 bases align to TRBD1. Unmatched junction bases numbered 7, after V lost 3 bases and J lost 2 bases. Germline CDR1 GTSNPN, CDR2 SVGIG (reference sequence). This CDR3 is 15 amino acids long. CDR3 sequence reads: CAWRDNRGPYNEQFF. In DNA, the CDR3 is TGTGCCTGGAGGGACAACAGGGGACCCTACAATGAGCAGTTCTTC.

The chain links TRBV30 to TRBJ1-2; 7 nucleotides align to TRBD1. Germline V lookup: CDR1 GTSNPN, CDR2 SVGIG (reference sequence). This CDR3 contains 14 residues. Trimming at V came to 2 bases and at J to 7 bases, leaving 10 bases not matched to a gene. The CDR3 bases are TGTGCCTGGAGTCAGACAGGGTCTTTCTCTGGCTACACCTTC. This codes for CAWSQTGSFSGYTF.

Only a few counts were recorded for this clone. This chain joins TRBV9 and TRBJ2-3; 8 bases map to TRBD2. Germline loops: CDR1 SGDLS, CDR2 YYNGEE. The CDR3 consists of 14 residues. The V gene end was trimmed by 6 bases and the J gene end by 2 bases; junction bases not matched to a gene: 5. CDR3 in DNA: TGTGCCAGCAAAGCTAGCGGGCCCACAGATACGCAGTATTTT. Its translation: CASKASGPTDTQYF. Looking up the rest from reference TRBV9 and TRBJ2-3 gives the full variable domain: DSGVTQTPKHLITATGQRVTLRCSPRSGDLSVYWYQQSLDQGLQFLIQYYNGEERAKGNILERFSAQQFPDLHSELNLSSLELGDSALYFCASKASGPTDTQYFGPGTRLTVL.

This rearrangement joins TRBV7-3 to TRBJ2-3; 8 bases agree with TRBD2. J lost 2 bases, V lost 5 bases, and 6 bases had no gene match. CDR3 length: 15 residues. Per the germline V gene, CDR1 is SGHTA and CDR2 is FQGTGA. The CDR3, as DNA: TGTGCCAGCAGCCAGGCCGGGGGGGCCACAGATACGCAGTATTTT. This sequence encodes CASSQAGGATDTQYF.

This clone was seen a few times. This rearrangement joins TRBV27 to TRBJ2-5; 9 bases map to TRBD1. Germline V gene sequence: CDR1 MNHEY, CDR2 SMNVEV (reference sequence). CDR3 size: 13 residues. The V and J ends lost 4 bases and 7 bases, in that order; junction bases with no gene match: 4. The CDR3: CASSWTGDTTQYF. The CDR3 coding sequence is TGTGCCAGCAGTTGGACAGGGGACACGACCCAGTACTTC.

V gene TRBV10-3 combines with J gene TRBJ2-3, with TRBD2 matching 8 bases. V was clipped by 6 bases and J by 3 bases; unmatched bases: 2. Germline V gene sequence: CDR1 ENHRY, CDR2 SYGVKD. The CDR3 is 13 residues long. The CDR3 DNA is TGTGCCATCAGCGGGGGGGCAACAGATACGCAGTATTTT. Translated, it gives CAISGGATDTQYF.

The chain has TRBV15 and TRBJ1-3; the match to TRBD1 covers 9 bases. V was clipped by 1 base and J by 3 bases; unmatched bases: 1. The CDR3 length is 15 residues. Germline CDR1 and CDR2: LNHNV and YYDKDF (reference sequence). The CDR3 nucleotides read TGTGCCACCAGCAGAGGGACAGGGGTTGGAAACACCATATATTTT. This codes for CATSRGTGVGNTIYF.

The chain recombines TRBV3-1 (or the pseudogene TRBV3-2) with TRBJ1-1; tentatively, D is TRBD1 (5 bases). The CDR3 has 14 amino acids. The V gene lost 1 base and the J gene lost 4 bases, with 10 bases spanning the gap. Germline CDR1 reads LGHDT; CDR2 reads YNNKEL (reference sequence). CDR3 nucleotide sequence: TGTGCCAGCAGCCAAGTCTTCGGGGGCACTGAAGCTTTCTTT. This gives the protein CASSQVFGGTEAFF.

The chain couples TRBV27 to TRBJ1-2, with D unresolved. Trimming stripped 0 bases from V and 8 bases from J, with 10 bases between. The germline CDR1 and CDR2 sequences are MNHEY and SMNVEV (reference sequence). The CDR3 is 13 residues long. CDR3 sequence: CASSLSSQNGYTF. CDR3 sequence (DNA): TGTGCCAGCAGTTTATCGTCACAGAACGGCTACACCTTC.

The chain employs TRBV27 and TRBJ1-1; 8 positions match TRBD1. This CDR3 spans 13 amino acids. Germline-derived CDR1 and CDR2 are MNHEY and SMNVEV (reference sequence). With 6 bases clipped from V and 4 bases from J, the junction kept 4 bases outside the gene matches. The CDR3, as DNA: TGTGCCAGCAGAATTACAGGGGGCACTGAAGCTTTCTTT. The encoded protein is CASRITGGTEAFF.

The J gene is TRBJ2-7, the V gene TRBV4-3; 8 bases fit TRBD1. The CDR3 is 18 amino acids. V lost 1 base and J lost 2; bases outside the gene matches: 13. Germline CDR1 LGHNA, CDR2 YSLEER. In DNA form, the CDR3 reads TGCGCCAGCAGCCAAGCCGCAGCCCAGGGGGCGGCCACCTACGAGCAGTACTTC. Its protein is CASSQAAAQGAATYEQYF.

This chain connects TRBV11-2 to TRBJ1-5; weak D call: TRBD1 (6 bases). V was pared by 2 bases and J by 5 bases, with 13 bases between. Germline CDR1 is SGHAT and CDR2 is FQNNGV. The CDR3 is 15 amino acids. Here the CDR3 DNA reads TGTGCCAGCAGCTTAACAGGACAGTCTCATCAGCCCCAGCATTTT. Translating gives CASSLTGQSHQPQHF. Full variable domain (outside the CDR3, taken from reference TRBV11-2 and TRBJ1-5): EAGVAQSPRYKIIEKRQSVAFWCNPISGHATLYWYQQILGQGPKLLIQFQNNGVVDDSQLPKDRFSAERLKGVDSTLKIQPAKLEDSAVYLCASSLTGQSHQPQHFGDGTRLSIL.

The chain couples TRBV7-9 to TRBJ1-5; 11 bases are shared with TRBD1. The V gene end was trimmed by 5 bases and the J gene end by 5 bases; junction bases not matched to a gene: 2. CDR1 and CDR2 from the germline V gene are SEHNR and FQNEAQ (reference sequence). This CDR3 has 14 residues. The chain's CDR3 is CASSRDRGDQPQHF. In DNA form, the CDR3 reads TGTGCCAGCAGCCGGGACAGGGGGGATCAGCCCCAGCATTTT. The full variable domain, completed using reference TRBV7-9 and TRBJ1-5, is DTGVSQNPRHKITKRGQNVTFRCDPISEHNRLYWYRQTLGQGPEFLTYFQNEAQLEKSRLLSDRFSAERPKGSFSTLEIQRTEQGDSAMYLCASSRDRGDQPQHFGDGTRLSIL.

CDR3 in DNA: TGCGCCAGCAGCCAAGATCGGGGTGGAAACACCATATATTTT. Translating it yields CASSQDRGGNTIYF. J is TRBJ1-3 and V is TRBV4-1; the D is unclear. With 0 bases removed from V and 3 bases from J, the gap between germline ends came to 6 bases. CDR3 length: 14 amino acids. CDR1 is MGHRA and CDR2 is YSYEKL in the germline V gene.

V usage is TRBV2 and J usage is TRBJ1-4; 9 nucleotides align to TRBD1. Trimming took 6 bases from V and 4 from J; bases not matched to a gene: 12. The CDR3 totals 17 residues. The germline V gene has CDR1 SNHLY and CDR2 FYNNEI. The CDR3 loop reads CASRHRGRGAFNEKLFF. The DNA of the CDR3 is TGTGCCAGCAGACACAGGGGGCGAGGGGCCTTTAATGAAAAACTGTTTTTT.